This TCR beta chain came from a study of blood T cell repertoires in COVID-19. Per the original data handling: Nucleated cell number was recorded as an estimate derived from reference gene primer amplification. TCRdb keeps only in-frame clones here, not all; method: immunoSEQ multiplex PCR. V and J calls and clone size are as listed in that table; D and trimming were resolved from the DNA. The sample records around 170,000 clones, over 75% being singletons. Participants spanned ages about 18 to 100 years and resided in some 22 US areas. This TCR derives from a woman aged 50 to 65 who had recovered from COVID-19. Sequenced material: PBMCs or T cells enriched from blood (not recorded which).

CDR3 loop: CASSRTQYNSPLHF. The CDR3 region has the DNA TGTGCCAGCAGTCGTACACAGTATAATTCACCCCTCCACTTT. This rearrangement joins TRBV3-1 (or the pseudogene TRBV3-2) to TRBJ1-6; no clear D. The length of the CDR3 is 14 residues. V gave up 6 bases and J gave up 4 bases, with 10 bases separating them. Germline CDR1 is LGHDT and CDR2 is YNNKEL (reference sequence).